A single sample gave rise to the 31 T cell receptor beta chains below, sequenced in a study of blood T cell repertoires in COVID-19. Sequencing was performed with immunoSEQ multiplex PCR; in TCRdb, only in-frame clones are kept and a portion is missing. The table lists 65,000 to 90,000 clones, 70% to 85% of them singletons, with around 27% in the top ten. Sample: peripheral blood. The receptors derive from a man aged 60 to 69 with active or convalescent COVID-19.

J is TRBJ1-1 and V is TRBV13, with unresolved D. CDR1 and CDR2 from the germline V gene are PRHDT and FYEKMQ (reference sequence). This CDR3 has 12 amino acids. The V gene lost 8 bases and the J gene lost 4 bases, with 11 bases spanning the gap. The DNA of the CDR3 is TGTGCCAGCCAACGAGGGAGCACTGAAGCTTTCTTT. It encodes CASQRGSTEAFF.

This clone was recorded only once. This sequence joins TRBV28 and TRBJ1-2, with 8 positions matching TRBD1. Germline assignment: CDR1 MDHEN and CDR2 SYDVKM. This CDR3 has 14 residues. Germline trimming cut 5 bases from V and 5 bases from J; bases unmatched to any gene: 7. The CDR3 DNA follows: TGTGCCAGCAGTGAGTCCGGGACAGGATATGGCTACACCTTC. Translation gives CASSESGTGYGYTF.

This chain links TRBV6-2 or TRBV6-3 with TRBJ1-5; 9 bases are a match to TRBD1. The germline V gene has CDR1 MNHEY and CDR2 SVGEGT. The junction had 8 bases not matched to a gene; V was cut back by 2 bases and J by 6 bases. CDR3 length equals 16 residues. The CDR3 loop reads CASSYQGQGGTQPQHF. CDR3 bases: TGTGCCAGCAGTTACCAGGGACAGGGAGGAACTCAGCCCCAGCATTTT.

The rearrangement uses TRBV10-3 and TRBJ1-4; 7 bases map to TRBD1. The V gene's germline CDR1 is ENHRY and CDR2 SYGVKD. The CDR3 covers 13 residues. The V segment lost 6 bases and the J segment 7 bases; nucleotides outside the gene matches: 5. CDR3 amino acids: CAISTGDFEKLFF. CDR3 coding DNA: TGTGCCATCAGCACAGGGGACTTTGAAAAACTGTTTTTT.

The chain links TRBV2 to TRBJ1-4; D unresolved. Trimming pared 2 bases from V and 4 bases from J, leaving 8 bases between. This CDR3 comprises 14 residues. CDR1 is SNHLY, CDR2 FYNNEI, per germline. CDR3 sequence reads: CASSELRGNEKLFF. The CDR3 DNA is TGTGCCAGCAGTGAACTACGGGGTAATGAAAAACTGTTTTTT.

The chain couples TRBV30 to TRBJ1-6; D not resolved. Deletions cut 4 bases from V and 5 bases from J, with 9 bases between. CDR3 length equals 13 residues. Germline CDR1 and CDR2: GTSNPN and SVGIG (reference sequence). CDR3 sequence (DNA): TGTGCCTGGAATGCAGGCCATAATTCACCCCTCCACTTT. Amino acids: CAWNAGHNSPLHF.

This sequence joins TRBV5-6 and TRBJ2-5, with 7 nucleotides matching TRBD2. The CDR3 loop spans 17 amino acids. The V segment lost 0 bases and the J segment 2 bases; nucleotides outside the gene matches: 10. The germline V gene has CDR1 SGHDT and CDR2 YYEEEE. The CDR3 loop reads CASSLASRGGDQETQYF. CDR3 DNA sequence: TGTGCCAGCAGCTTGGCGTCTCGCGGGGGAGATCAAGAGACCCAGTACTTC.

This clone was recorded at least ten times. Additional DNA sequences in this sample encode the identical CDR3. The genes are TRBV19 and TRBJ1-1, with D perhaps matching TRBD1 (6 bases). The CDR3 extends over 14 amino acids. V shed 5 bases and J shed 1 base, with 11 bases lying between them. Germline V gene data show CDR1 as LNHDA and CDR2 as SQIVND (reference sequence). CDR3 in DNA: TGTGCCAGTAGTTGGGGCAGGGGGAACACTGAAGCTTTCTTT. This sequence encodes CASSWGRGNTEAFF.

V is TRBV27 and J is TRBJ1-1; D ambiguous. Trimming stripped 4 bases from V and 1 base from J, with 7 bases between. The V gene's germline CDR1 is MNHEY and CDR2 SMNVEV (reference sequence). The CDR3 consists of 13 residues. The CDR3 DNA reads TGTGCCAGCAGTTCCCCCGGGAACACTGAAGCTTTCTTT. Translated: CASSSPGNTEAFF.

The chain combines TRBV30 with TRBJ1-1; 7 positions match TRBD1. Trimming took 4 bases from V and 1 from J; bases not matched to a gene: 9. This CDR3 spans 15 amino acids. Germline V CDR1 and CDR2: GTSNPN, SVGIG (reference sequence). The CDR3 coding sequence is TGTGCCTGGACCTCTATGGGACAGTGGAACACTGAAGCTTTCTTT. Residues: CAWTSMGQWNTEAFF.

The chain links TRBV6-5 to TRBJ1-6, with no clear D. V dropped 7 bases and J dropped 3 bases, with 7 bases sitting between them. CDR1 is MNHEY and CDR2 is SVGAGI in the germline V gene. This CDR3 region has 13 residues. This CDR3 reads CASTRSYNSPLHF. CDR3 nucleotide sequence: TGTGCCAGCACTCGCAGCTATAATTCACCCCTCCACTTT.

CDR3 region: CASTGTGRGGLFF. CDR3 sequence (DNA): TGTGCCAGCACCGGGACCGGGAGGGGAGGTCTGTTTTTT. J is TRBJ1-4 and V is TRBV2; the D gene is possibly TRBD1 (5 bases). This CDR3 contains 13 residues. Germline V gene lookup returns CDR1 SNHLY and CDR2 FYNNEI. V was shortened by 7 bases and J by 14 bases, with 20 bases between the two germline ends.

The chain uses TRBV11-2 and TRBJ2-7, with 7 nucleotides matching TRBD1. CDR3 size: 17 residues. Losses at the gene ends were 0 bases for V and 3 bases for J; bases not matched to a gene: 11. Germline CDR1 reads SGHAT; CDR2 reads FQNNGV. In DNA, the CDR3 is TGTGCCAGCAGCTTAGAACCTCCTAACAGGGGTGGCTACGAGCAGTACTTC. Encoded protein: CASSLEPPNRGGYEQYF.

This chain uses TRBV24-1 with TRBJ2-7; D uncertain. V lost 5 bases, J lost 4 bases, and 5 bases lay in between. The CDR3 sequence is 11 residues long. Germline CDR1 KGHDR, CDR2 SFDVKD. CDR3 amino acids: CATSAGYEQYF. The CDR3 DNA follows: TGTGCCACCAGTGCAGGTTACGAGCAGTACTTC.

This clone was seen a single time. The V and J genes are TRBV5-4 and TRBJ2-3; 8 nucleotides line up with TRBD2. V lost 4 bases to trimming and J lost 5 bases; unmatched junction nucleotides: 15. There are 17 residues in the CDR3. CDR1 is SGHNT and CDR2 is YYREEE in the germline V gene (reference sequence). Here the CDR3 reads CASSTLGSGEGLDTQYF. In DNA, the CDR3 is TGTGCCAGCAGCACCTTGGGTAGCGGGGAGGGGTTAGATACGCAGTATTTT.

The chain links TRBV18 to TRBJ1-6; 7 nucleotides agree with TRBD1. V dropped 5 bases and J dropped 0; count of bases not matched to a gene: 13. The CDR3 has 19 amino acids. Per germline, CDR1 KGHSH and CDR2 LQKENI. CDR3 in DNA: TGTGCCAGCTCAAAAGGGGGACAGTCCCATCTCTCCTATAATTCACCCCTCCACTTT. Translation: CASSKGGQSHLSYNSPLHF.

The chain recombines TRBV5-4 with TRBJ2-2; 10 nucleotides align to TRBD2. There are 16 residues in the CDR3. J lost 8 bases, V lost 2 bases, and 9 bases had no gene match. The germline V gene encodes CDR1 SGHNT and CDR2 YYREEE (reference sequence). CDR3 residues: CASSFVSGGFVGELFF. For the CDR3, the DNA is TGTGCCAGCAGCTTCGTTAGCGGGGGGTTCGTAGGGGAGCTGTTTTTT.

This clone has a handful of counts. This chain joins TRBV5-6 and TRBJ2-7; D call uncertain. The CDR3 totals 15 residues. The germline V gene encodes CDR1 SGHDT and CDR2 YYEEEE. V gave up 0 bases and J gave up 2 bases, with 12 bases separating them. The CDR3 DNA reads TGTGCCAGCAGCTTGGTGGTGGCAAATACCTACGAGCAGTACTTC. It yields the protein CASSLVVANTYEQYF. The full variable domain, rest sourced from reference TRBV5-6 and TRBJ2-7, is DAGVTQSPTHLIKTRGQQVTLRCSPKSGHDTVSWYQQALGQGPQFIFQYYEEEERQRGNFPDRFSGHQFPNYSSELNVNALLLGDSALYLCASSLVVANTYEQYFGPGTRLTVT.

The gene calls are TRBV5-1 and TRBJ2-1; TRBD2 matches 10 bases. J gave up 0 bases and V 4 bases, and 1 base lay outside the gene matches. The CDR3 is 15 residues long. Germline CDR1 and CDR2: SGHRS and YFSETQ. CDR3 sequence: CASSPSGSSYNEQFF. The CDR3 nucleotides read TGCGCCAGCAGCCCTAGCGGGAGCTCCTACAATGAGCAGTTCTTC. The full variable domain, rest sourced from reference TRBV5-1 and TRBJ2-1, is KAGVTQTPRYLIKTRGQQVTLSCSPISGHRSVSWYQQTPGQGLQFLFEYFSETQRNKGNFPGRFSGRQFSNSRSEMNVSTLELGDSALYLCASSPSGSSYNEQFFGPGTRLTVL.

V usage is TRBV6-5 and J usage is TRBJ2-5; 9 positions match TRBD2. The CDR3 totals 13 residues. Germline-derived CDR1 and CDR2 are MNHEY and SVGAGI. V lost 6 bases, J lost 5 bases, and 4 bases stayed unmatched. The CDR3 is CASRGTSRETQYF. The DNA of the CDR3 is TGTGCCAGCAGAGGGACTAGCCGGGAGACCCAGTACTTC.

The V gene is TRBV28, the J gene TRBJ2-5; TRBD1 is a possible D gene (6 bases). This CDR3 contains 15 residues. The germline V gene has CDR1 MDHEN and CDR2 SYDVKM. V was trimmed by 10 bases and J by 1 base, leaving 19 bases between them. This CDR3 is CANNRDTEPQETQYF. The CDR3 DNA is TGTGCCAACAATCGGGACACCGAGCCCCAAGAGACCCAGTACTTC.

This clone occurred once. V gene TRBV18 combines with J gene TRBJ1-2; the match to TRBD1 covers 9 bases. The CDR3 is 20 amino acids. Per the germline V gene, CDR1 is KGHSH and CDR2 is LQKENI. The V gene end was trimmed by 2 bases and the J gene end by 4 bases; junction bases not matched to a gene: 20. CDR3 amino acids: CASSPYTLRGQGGLPYGYTF. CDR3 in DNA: TGTGCCAGCTCACCATATACGCTAAGGGGACAGGGTGGCTTACCCTATGGCTACACCTTC.

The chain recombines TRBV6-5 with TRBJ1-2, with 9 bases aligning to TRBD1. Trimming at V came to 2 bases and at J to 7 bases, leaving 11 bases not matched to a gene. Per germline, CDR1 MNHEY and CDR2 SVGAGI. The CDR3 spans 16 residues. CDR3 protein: CASSYGTGGALVGYTF. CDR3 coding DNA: TGTGCCAGCAGTTACGGTACAGGGGGCGCGTTGGTTGGCTACACCTTC.

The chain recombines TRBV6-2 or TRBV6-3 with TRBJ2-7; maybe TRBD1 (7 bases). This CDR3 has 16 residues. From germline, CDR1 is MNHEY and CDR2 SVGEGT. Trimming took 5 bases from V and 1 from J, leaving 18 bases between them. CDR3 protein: CASSQMTGRTSYEQYF. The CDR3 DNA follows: TGTGCCAGCAGTCAAATGACAGGGAGGACTTCCTACGAGCAGTACTTC.

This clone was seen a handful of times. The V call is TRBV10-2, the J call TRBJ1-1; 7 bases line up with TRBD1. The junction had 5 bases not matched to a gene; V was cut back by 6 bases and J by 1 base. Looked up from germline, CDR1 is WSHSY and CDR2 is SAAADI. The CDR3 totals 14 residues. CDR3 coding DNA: TGCGCCAGCAGACAGGGGCCTTCGAACACTGAAGCTTTCTTT. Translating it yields CASRQGPSNTEAFF.

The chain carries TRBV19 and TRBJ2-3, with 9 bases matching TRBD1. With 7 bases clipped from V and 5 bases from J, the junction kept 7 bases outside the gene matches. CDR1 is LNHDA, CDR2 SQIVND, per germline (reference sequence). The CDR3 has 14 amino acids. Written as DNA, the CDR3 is TGTGCCAGTAAAAGGACAGGGGATGGAGATACGCAGTATTTT. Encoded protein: CASKRTGDGDTQYF.

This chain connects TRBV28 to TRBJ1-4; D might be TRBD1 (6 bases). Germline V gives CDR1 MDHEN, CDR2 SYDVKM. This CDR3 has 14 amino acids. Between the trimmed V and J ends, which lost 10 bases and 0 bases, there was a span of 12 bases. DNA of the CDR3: TGTGCCACCGGACAGACTGCAACTAATGAAAAACTGTTTTTT. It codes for CATGQTATNEKLFF.

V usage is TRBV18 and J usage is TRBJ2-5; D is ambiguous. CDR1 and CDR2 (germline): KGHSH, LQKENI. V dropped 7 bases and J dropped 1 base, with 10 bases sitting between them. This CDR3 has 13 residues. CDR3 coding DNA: TGTGCCAGCTTTTCCAACGGCCAAGAGACCCAGTACTTC. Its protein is CASFSNGQETQYF.

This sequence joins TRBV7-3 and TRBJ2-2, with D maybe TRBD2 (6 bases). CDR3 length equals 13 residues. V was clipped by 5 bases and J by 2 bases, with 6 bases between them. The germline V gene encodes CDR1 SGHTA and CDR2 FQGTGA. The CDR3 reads CASSTSNTGELFF. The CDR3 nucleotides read TGTGCCAGCAGCACTAGCAACACCGGGGAGCTGTTTTTT. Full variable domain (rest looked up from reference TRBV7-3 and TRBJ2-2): GAGVSQTPSNKVTEKGKYVELRCDPISGHTALYWYRQSLGQGPEFLIYFQGTGAADDSGLPNDRFFAVRPEGSVSTLKIQRTERGDSAVYLCASSTSNTGELFFGEGSRLTVL.

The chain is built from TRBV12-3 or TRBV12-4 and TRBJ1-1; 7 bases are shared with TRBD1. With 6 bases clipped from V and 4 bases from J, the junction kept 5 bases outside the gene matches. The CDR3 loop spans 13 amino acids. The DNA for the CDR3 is TGTGCCAGCAGGGTGGACAGGACCACTGAAGCTTTCTTT. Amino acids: CASRVDRTTEAFF.

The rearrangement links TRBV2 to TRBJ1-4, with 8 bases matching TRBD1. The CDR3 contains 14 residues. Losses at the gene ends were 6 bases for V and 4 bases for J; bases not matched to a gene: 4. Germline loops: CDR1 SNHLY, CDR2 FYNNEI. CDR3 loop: CASRDRVGNEKLFF. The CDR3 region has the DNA TGTGCCAGCAGGGACAGGGTTGGTAATGAAAAACTGTTTTTT.